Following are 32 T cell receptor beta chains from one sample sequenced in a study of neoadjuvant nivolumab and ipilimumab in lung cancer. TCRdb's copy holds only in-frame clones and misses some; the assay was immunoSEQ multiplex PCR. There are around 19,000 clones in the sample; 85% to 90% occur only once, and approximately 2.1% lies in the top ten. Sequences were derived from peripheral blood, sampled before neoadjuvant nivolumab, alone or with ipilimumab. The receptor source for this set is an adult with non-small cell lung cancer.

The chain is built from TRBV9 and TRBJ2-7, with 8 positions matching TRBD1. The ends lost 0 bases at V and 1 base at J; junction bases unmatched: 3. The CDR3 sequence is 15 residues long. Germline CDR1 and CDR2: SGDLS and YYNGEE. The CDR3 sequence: CASSVAGGRSYEQYF. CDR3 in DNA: TGTGCCAGCAGCGTAGCAGGGGGCAGATCCTACGAGCAGTACTTC. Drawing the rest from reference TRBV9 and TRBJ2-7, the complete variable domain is DSGVTQTPKHLITATGQRVTLRCSPRSGDLSVYWYQQSLDQGLQFLIQYYNGEERAKGNILERFSAQQFPDLHSELNLSSLELGDSALYFCASSVAGGRSYEQYFGPGTRLTVT.

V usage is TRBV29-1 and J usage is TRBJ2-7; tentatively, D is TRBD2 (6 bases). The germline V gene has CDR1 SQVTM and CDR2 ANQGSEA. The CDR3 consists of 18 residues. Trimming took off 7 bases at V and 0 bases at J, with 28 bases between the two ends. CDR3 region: CSARLGLASRPISYEQYF. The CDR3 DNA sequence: TGCAGCGCCCGTCTGGGTCTAGCGAGCCGACCTATCTCCTACGAGCAGTACTTC.

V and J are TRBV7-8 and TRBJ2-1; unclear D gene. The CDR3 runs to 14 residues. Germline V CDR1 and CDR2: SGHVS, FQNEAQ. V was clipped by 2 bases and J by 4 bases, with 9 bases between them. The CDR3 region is CASSLSVKYNEQFF. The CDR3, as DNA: TGTGCCAGCAGCTTATCGGTCAAATACAATGAGCAGTTCTTC.

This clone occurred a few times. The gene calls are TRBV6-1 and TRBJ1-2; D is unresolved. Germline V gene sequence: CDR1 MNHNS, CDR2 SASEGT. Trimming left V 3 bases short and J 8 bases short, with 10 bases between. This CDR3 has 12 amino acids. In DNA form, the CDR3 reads TGTGCCAGCAGTGACGGCAGTTCGGGCTACACCTTC. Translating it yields CASSDGSSGYTF.

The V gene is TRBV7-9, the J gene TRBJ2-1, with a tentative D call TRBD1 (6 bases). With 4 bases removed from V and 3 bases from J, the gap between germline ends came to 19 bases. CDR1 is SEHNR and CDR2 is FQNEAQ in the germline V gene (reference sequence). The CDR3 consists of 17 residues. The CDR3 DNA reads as TGTGCCAGCAGCTCTCCAATGACAGGAGAAAGCTACAATGAGCAGTTCTTC. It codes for CASSSPMTGESYNEQFF.

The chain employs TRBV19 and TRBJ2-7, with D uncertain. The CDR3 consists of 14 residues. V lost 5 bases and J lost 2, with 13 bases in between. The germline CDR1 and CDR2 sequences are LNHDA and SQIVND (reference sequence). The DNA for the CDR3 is TGTGCCAGTAGTTTTTCTGTGGGTACCTACGAGCAGTACTTC. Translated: CASSFSVGTYEQYF. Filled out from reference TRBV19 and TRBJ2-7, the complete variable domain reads DGGITQSPKYLFRKEGQNVTLSCEQNLNHDAMYWYRQDPGQGLRLIYYSQIVNDFQKGDIAEGYSVSREKKESFPLTVTSAQKNPTAFYLCASSFSVGTYEQYFGPGTRLTVT.

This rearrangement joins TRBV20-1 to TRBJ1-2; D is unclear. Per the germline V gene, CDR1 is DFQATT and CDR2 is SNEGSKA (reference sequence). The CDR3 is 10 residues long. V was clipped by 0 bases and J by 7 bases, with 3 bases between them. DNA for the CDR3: TGCAGTGCTAGAGACCCTGGCTACACCTTC. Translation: CSARDPGYTF.

DNA of the CDR3: TGTGCCAGCTCCTTTCAGGGAAGTAGAGAGACCCAGTACTTC. Translated: CASSFQGSRETQYF. This chain links TRBV18 with TRBJ2-5, with D possibly matching TRBD1 (5 bases). Germline V gene lookup returns CDR1 KGHSH and CDR2 LQKENI. The length of the CDR3 is 14 residues. V lost 6 bases, J lost 4 bases, and 15 bases lay in between.

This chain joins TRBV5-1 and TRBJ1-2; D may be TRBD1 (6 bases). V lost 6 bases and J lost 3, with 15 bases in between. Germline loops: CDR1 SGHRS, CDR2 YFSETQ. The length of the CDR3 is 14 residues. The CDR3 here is CASTGLPGDYGYTF. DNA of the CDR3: TGCGCCAGCACCGGTCTGCCAGGGGACTATGGCTACACCTTC.

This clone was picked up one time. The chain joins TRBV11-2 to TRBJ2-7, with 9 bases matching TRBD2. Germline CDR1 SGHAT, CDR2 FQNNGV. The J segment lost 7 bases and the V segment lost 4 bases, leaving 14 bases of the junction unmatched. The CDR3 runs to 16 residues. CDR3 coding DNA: TGTGCCAGCAGCTCGTTACTAGCGGGCAAAGAGTTAGAGCAGTACTTC. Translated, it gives CASSSLLAGKELEQYF. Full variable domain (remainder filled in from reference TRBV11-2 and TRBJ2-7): EAGVAQSPRYKIIEKRQSVAFWCNPISGHATLYWYQQILGQGPKLLIQFQNNGVVDDSQLPKDRFSAERLKGVDSTLKIQPAKLEDSAVYLCASSSLLAGKELEQYFGPGTRLTVT.

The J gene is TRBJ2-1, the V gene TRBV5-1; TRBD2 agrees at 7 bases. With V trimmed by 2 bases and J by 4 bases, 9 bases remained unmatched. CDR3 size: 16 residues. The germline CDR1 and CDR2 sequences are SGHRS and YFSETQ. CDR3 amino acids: CASSFNGDYDYNEQFF. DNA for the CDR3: TGCGCCAGCAGCTTTAATGGGGACTACGATTACAATGAGCAGTTCTTC. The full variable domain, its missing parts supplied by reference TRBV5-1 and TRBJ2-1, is KAGVTQTPRYLIKTRGQQVTLSCSPISGHRSVSWYQQTPGQGLQFLFEYFSETQRNKGNFPGRFSGRQFSNSRSEMNVSTLELGDSALYLCASSFNGDYDYNEQFFGPGTRLTVL.

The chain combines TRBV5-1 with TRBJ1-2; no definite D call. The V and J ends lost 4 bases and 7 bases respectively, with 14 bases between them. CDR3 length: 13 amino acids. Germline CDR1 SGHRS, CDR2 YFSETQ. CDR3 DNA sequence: TGCGCCAGCAGCCTAGACTATTTCTCTGGCTACACCTTC. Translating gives CASSLDYFSGYTF. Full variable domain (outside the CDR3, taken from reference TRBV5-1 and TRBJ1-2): KAGVTQTPRYLIKTRGQQVTLSCSPISGHRSVSWYQQTPGQGLQFLFEYFSETQRNKGNFPGRFSGRQFSNSRSEMNVSTLELGDSALYLCASSLDYFSGYTFGSGTRLTVV.

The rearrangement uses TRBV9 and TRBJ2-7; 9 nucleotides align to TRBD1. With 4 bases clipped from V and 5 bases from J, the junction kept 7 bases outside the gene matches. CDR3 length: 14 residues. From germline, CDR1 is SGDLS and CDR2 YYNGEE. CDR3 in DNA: TGTGCCAGCAGCCATGGGACAGGGTGGGACGAGCAGTACTTC. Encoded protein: CASSHGTGWDEQYF.

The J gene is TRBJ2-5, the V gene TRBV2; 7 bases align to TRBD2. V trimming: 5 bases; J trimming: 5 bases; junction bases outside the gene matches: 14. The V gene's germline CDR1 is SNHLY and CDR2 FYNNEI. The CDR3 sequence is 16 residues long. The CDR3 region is CASSFTSAGAEETQYF. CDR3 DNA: TGTGCCAGCAGTTTCACTAGCGCCGGAGCGGAGGAGACCCAGTACTTC.

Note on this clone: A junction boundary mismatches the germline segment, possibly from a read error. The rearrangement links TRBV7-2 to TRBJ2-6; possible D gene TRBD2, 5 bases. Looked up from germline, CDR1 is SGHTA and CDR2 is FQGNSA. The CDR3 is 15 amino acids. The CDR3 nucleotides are TGTGCCAGCACCTTAGAGGGCTCTGGGGCCAACGTCCTGACTTTC. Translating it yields CASTLEGSGANVLTF. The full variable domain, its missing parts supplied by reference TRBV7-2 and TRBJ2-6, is GAGVSQSPSNKVTEKGKDVELRCDPISGHTALYWYRQSLGQGLEFLIYFQGNSAPDKSGLPSDRFSAERTGGSVSTLTIQRTQQEDSAVYLCASTLEGSGANVLTFGAGSRLTVL.

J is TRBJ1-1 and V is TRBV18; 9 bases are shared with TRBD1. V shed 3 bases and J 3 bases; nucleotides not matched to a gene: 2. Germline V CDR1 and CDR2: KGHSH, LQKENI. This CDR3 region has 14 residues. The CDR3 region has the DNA TGTGCCAGCTCACCCCGGGACAGGGACACTGAAGCTTTCTTT. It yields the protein CASSPRDRDTEAFF.

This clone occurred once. The CDR3 sequence is CAWSRSGRAVYGYEQYF. The CDR3 coding sequence is TGTGCCTGGAGCCGAAGCGGGAGGGCCGTATATGGGTACGAGCAGTACTTC. The chain recombines TRBV30 with TRBJ2-7; TRBD2 aligns across 10 bases. The CDR3 consists of 17 residues. The trim removed 3 bases at V and 4 bases at J, leaving 15 bases unmatched. The germline V gene has CDR1 GTSNPN and CDR2 SVGIG (reference sequence).

The CDR3 here is CASSPGGQGDNEQFF. CDR3 sequence (DNA): TGCGCCAGCAGCCCGGGGGGACAGGGTGACAATGAGCAGTTCTTC. The chain is built from TRBV5-1 and TRBJ2-1; TRBD1 matches at 9 bases. Germline CDR1 and CDR2: SGHRS and YFSETQ. V lost 4 bases and J lost 5; bases outside the gene matches: 7. This CDR3 comprises 15 residues.

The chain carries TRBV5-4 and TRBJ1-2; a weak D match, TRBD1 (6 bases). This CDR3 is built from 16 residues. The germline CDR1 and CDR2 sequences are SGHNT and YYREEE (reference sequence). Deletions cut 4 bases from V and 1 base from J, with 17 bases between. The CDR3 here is CASSRRGGQFNYGYTF. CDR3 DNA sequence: TGTGCCAGCAGCCGGAGAGGAGGACAGTTTAACTATGGCTACACCTTC. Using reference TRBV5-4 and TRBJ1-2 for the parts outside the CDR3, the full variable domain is ETGVTQSPTHLIKTRGQQVTLRCSSQSGHNTVSWYQQALGQGPQFIFQYYREEENGRGNFPPRFSGLQFPNYSSELNVNALELDDSALYLCASSRRGGQFNYGYTFGSGTRLTVV.

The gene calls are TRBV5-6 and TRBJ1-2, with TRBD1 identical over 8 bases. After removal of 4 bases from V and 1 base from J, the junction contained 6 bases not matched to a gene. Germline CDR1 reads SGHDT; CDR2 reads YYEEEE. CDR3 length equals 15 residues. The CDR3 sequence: CASSLTGVNNYGYTF. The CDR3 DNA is TGTGCCAGCAGCCTGACAGGGGTGAATAACTATGGCTACACCTTC. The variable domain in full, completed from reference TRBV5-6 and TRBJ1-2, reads DAGVTQSPTHLIKTRGQQVTLRCSPKSGHDTVSWYQQALGQGPQFIFQYYEEEERQRGNFPDRFSGHQFPNYSSELNVNALLLGDSALYLCASSLTGVNNYGYTFGSGTRLTVV.

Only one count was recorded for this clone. The CDR3 is CAWSLADYEQYF. The CDR3 nucleotides read TGTGCCTGGAGTTTGGCGGACTACGAGCAGTACTTC. This rearrangement joins TRBV30 to TRBJ2-7, with unresolved D. V shed 2 bases and J shed 3 bases, with 8 bases lying between them. This CDR3 region has 12 residues. Germline loops: CDR1 GTSNPN, CDR2 SVGIG (reference sequence).

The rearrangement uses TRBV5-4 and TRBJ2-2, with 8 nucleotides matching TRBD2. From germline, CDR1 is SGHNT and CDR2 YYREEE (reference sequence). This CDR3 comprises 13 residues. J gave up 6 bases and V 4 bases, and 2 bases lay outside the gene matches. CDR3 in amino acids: CASSTGLAGELFF. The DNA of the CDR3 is TGTGCCAGCAGCACGGGACTAGCCGGGGAGCTGTTTTTT.

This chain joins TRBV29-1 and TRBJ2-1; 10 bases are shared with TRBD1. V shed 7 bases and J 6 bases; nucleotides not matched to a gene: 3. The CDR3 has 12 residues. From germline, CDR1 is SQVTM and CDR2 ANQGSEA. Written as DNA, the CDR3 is TGCAGCGCCGGGACAGGGGTCAATGAGCAGTTCTTC. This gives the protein CSAGTGVNEQFF.

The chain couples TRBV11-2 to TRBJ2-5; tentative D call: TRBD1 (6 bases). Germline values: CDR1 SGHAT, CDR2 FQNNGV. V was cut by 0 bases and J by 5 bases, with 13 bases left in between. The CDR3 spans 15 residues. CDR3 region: CASSLERGFVETQYF. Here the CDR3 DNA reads TGTGCCAGCAGCTTAGAAAGGGGGTTCGTCGAGACCCAGTACTTC.

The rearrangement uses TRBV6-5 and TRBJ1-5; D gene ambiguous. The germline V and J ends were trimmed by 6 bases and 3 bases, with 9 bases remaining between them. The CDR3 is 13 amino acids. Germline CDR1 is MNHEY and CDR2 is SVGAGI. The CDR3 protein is CASSPDDNQPQHF. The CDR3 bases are TGTGCCAGCAGCCCCGACGACAATCAGCCCCAGCATTTT.

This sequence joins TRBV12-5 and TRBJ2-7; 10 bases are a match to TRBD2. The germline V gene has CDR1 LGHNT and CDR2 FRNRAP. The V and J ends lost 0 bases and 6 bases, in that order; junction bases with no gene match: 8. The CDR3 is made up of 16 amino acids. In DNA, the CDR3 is TGTGCTAGTGGTTTGGTCGCCCTAGCGGGAGTCGGCGAGCAGTACTTC. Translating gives CASGLVALAGVGEQYF.

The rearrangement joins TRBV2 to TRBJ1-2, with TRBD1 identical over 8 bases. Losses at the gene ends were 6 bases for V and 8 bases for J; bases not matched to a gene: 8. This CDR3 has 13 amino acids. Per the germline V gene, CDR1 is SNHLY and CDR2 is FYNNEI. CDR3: CASRGTGAGGYTF. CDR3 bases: TGTGCCAGCAGAGGGACAGGTGCCGGGGGCTACACCTTC.

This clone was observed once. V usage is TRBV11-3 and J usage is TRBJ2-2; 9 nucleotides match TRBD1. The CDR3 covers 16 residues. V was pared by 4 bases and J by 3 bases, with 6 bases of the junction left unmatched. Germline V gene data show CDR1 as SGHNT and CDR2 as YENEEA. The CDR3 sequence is CASSSGTGIYTGELFF. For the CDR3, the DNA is TGTGCCAGCAGCTCCGGGACAGGGATCTACACCGGGGAGCTGTTTTTT. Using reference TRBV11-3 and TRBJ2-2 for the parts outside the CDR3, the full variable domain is EAGVVQSPRYKIIEKKQPVAFWCNPISGHNTLYWYLQNLGQGPELLIRYENEEAVDDSQLPKDRFSAERLKGVDSTLKIQPAELGDSAVYLCASSSGTGIYTGELFFGEGSRLTVL.

The CDR3 sequence: CASSKGLAEPTDTQYF. CDR3 DNA: TGTGCCAGCAGCAAGGGACTAGCGGAGCCCACAGATACGCAGTATTTT. J is TRBJ2-3 and V is TRBV5-4; 11 nucleotides line up with TRBD2. V lost 4 bases, J lost 2 bases, and 6 bases stayed unmatched. The CDR3 consists of 16 residues. From germline, CDR1 is SGHNT and CDR2 YYREEE (reference sequence).

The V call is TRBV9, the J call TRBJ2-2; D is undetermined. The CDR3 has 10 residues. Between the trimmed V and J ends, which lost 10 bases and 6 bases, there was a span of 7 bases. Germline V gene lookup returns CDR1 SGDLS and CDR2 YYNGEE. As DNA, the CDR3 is TGTGCCGAGTCGTCCGGGGAGCTGTTTTTT. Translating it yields CAESSGELFF.

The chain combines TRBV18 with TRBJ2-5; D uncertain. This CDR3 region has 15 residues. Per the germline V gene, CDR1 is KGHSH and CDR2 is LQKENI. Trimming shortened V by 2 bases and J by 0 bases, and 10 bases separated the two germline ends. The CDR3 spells CASSPSPTNQETQYF. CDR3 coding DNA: TGTGCCAGCTCACCAAGTCCAACAAACCAAGAGACCCAGTACTTC. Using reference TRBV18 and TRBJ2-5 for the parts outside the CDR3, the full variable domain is NAGVMQNPRHLVRRRGQEARLRCSPMKGHSHVYWYRQLPEEGLKFMVYLQKENIIDESGMPKERFSAEFPKEGPSILRIQQVVRGDSAAYFCASSPSPTNQETQYFGPGTRLLVL.

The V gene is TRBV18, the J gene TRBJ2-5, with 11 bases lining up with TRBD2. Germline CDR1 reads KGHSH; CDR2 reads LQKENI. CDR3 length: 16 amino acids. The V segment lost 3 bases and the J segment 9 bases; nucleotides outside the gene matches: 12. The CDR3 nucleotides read TGTGCCAGCTCACCTTCCGGGACTAGCGGACTCGGGGCCCAGTACTTC. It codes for CASSPSGTSGLGAQYF.